The sequence of this T cell receptor (beta chain) was determined in a study of blood T cell repertoires in COVID-19. Study context: Researchers got acute and convalescent COVID-19 samples from the United States, Italy and Spain. The cDNA or gDNA used as material had been derived from T cells, B-cell-depleted T cells, or PBMCs.

The V end was cut by 0 bases, the J end by 4 bases, with 13 bases between. The germline CDR1 and CDR2 sequences are SGHRS and YFSETQ. This CDR3 spans 15 amino acids. Original processing notes: Reference gene primer amplification gave estimated nucleated cell counts. The assay was immunoSEQ multiplex PCR, and TCRdb's table has in-frame clones only and misses some. V and J calls and clone size follow that table, whereas D and trimming were derived from the DNA. The sample includes approximately 20,000 clones, about four fifths of them seen just once. The V call is TRBV5-1, the J call TRBJ1-2; no definite D call. Sequenced input: peripheral blood. The receptor comes from a human donor in a cohort sampled during active COVID-19. The CDR3 loop is CASSLDGTPPYGYTF. CDR3 nucleotides: TGCGCCAGCAGCTTGGACGGTACCCCACCCTATGGCTACACCTTC.